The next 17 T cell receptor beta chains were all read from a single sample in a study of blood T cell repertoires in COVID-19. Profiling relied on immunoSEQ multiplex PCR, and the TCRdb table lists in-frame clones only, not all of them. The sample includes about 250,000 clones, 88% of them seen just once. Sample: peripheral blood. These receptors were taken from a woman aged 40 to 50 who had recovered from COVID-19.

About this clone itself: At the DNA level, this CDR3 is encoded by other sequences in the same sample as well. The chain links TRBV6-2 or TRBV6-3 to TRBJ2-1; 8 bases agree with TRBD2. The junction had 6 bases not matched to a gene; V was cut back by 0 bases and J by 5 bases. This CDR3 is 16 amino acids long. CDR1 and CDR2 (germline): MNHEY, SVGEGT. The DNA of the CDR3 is TGTGCCAGCAGTTACTCGCGCCTAGCGGGCGACAATGAGCAGTTCTTC. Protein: CASSYSRLAGDNEQFF.

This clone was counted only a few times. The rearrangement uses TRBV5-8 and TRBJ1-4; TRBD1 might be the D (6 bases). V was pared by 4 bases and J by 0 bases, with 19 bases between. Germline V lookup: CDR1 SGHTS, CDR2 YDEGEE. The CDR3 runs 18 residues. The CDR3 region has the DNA TGTGCCAGCAGCCTAATTGTGGACAGTCGAGCAACTAATGAAAAACTGTTTTTT. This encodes CASSLIVDSRATNEKLFF.

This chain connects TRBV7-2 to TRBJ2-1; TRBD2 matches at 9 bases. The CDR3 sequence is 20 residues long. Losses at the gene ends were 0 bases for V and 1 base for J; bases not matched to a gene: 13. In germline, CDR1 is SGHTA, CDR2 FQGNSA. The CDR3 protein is CASSLATGVAGVVSYNEQFF. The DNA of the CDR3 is TGTGCCAGCAGCTTAGCGACGGGGGTAGCGGGAGTTGTGTCCTACAATGAGCAGTTCTTC.

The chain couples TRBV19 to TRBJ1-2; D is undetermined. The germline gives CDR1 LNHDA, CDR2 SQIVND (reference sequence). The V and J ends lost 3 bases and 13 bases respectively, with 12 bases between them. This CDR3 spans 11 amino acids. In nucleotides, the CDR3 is TGTGCCAGTAGTATTACTAGGACTCTCACCTTC. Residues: CASSITRTLTF.

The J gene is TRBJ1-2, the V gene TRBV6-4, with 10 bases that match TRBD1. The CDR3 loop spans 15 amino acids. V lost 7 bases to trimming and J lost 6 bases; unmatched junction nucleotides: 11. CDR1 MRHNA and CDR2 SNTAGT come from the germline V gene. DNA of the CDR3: TGTGCCAGCACCGGGAGAGCCGGGACAGGGGATGGCTACACCTTC. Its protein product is CASTGRAGTGDGYTF.

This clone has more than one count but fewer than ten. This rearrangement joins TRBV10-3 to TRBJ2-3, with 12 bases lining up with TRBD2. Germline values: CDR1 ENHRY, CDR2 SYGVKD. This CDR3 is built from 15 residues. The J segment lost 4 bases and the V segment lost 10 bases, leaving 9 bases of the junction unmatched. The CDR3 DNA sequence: TGTGCCACCGGGACTAGCGGGCCGTTGGCAGATACGCAGTATTTT. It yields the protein CATGTSGPLADTQYF.

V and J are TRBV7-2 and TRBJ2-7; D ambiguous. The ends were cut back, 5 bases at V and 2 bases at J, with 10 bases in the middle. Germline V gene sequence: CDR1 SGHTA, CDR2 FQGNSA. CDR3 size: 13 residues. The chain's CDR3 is CASSLAEAYEQYF. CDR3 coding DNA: TGTGCCAGCAGCCTCGCCGAGGCCTACGAGCAGTACTTC.

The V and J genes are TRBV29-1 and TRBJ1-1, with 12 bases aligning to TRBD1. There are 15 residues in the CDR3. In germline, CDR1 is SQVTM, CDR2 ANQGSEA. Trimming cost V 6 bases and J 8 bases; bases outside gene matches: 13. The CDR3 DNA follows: TGCAGCGTCCGAACCGGGACAGGGGGCCAAGGCGAAGCTTTCTTT. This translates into CSVRTGTGGQGEAFF. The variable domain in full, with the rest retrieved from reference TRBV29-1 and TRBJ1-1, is SAVISQKPSRDICQRGTSLTIQCQVDSQVTMMFWYRQQPGQSLTLIATANQGSEATYESGFVIDKFPISRPNLTFSTLTVSNMSPEDSSIYLCSVRTGTGGQGEAFFGQGTRLTVV.

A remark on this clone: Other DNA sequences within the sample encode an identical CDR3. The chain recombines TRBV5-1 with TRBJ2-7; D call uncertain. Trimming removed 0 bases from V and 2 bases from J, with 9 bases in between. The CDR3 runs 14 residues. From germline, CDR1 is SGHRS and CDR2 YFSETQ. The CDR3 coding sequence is TGCGCCAGCAGCTTGGTTGCAGGTACCTACGAGCAGTACTTC. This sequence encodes CASSLVAGTYEQYF.

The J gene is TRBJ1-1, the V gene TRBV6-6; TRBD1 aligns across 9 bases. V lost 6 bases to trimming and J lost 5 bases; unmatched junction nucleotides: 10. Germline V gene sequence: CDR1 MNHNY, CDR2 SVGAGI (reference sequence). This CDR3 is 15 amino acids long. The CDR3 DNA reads TGTGCCAGCAGCCTCGGGACAGGGACGGGGACTGAAGCTTTCTTT. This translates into CASSLGTGTGTEAFF.

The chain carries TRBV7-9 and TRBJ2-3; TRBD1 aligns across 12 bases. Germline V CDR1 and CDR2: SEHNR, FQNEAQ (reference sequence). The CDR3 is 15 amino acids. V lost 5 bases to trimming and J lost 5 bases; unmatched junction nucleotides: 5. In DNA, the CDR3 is TGTGCCAGCAGCCCCCGGGACAGGGGGCGAGATACGCAGTATTTT. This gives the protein CASSPRDRGRDTQYF.

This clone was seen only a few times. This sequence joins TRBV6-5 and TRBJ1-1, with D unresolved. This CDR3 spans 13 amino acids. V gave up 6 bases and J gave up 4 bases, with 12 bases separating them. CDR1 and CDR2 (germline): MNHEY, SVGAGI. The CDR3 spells CASSQSPGTEAFF. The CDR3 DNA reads TGTGCCAGCAGCCAAAGCCCGGGCACTGAAGCTTTCTTT.

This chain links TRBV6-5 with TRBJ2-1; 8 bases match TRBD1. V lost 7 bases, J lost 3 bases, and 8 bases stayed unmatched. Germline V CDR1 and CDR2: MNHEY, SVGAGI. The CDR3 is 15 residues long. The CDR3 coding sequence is TGTGCCAGCACCCGGACAGGGACCGACTACAATGAGCAGTTCTTC. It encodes CASTRTGTDYNEQFF.

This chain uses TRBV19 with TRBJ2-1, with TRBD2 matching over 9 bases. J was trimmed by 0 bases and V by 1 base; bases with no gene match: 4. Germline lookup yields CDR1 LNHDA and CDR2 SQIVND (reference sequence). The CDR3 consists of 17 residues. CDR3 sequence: CASSIGLAGPSYNEQFF. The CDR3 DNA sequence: TGTGCCAGTAGTATAGGGCTAGCGGGACCCTCCTACAATGAGCAGTTCTTC. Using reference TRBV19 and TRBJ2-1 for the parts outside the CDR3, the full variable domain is DGGITQSPKYLFRKEGQNVTLSCEQNLNHDAMYWYRQDPGQGLRLIYYSQIVNDFQKGDIAEGYSVSREKKESFPLTVTSAQKNPTAFYLCASSIGLAGPSYNEQFFGPGTRLTVL.

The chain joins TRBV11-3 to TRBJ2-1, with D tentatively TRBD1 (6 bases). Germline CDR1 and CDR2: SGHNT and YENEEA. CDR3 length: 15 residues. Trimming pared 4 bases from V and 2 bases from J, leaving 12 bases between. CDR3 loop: CASSSGDPTYNEQFF. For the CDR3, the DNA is TGTGCCAGCAGCTCAGGGGACCCGACCTACAATGAGCAGTTCTTC.

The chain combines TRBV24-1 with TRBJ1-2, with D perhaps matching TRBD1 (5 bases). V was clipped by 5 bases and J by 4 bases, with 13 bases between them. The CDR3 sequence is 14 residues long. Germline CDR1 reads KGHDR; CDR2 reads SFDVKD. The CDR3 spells CATSASGGAYGYTF. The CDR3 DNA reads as TGTGCCACCAGTGCCTCGGGAGGGGCCTATGGCTACACCTTC.

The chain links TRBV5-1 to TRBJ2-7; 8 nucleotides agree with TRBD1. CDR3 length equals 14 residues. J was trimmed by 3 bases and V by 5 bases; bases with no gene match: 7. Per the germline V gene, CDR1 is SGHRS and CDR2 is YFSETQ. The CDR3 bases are TGCGCCAGCAGTGGGCAGGGGGCCCTCTACGAGCAGTACTTC. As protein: CASSGQGALYEQYF.